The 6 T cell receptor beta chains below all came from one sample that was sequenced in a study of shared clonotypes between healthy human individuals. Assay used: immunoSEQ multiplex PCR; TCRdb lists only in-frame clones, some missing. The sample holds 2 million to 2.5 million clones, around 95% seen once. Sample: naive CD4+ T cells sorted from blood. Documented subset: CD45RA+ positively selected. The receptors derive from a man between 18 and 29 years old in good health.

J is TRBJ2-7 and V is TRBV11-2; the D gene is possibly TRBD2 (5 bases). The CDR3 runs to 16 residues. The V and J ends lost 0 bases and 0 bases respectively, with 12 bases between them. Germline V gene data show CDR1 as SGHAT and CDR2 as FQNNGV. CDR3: CASSLEGGRSSYEQYF. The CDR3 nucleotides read TGTGCCAGCAGCTTAGAAGGAGGACGGTCCTCCTACGAGCAGTACTTC. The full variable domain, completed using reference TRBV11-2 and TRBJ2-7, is EAGVAQSPRYKIIEKRQSVAFWCNPISGHATLYWYQQILGQGPKLLIQFQNNGVVDDSQLPKDRFSAERLKGVDSTLKIQPAKLEDSAVYLCASSLEGGRSSYEQYFGPGTRLTVT.

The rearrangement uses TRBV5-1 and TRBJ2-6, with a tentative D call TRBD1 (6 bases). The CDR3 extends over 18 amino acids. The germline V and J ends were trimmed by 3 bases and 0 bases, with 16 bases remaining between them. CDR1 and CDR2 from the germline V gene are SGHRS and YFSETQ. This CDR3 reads CASSSRDMGSSGANVLTF. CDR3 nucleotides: TGCGCCAGCAGCTCCCGGGACATGGGCTCCTCTGGGGCCAACGTCCTGACTTTC.

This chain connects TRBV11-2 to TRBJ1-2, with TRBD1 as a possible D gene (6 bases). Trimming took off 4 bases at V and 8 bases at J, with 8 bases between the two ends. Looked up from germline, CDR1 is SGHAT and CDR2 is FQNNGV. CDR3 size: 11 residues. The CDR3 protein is CASSWGRGYTF. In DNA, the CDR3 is TGTGCCAGCAGCTGGGGGCGCGGCTACACCTTC.

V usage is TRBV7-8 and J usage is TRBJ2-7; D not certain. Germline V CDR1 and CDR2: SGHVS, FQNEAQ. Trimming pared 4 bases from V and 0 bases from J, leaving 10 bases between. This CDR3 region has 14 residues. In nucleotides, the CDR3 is TGTGCCAGCAGCTACTCGTCTAGCTCCTACGAGCAGTACTTC. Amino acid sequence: CASSYSSSSYEQYF.

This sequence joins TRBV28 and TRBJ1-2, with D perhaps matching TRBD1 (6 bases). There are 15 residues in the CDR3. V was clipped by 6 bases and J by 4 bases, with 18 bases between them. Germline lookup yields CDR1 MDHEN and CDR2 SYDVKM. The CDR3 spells CASSSTQTGFYGYTF. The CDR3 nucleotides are TGTGCCAGCAGCTCAACCCAAACAGGGTTCTATGGCTACACCTTC.

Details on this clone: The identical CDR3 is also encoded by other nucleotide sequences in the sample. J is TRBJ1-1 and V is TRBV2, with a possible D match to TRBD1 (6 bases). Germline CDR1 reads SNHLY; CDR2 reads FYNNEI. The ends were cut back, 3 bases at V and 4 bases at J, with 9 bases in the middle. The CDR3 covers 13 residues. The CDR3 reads CASSEEGGTEAFF. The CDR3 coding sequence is TGTGCCAGCAGTGAGGAGGGGGGCACTGAAGCTTTCTTT.